The T cell receptor (beta chain) described here comes from a study of OX40 agonist ivuxolimab in advanced cancers. Across the whole study: Treatment of patients was with ivuxolimab, an agonistic anti-OX40 (CD134) antibody.

The V end lost 6 bases, the J end lost 1 base, and 15 bases lay between the germline ends. The CDR3 sequence is 15 residues long. CDR1 and CDR2 (germline): SGHTA, FQGTGA. Data came from immunoSEQ multiplex PCR; TCRdb stores just in-frame clones and leaves some out. The sample yields over 60,000 clones, 91% seen once. With regard to this clone: Its specificity is not known.

Overall study findings and caveats: Partial responders treated at 0.1-3.0 mg/kg exhibited clonal expansion among the lowest measured. At doses 0.1 to 3.0 mg/kg, CD4+ and CD8+ clones expanded.

The sample was CD4+ or CD8+ T cells sorted from blood, taken in a trial of the OX40 agonist ivuxolimab. This clonotype was obtained from an adult with an advanced solid tumor such as melanoma, head and neck, liver or kidney cancer. The chain joins TRBV7-3 to TRBJ1-1; D remains unclear. The CDR3 loop is CASRLSRAGNTEAFF. In DNA, the CDR3 is TGTGCCAGCAGGCTTAGTCGGGCCGGGAACACTGAAGCTTTCTTT.